Listed here are 24 T cell receptor beta chains from one sample, sequenced in a study of tissue T cells after allogeneic stem cell transplantation. The protocol was immunoSEQ multiplex PCR, while the TCRdb copy is restricted to in-frame clones and leaves out a portion. This sample has more than 45,000 clones, with 65% to 80% found just once. Sequencing was done on a sample of sorted cells pooled from one or two spleens. The receptors were gathered from a pool of C57BL/6 mice in good health.

This clone was found a few times. Gene names and germline match the mouse. The read finishes 1 residue shy of the CDR3 end, and the germline J gene is used to complete it. The identical CDR3 is also encoded by other nucleotide sequences in the sample. The chain uses TRBV3 and TRBJ1-2, with D hard to call. Trimming shortened V by 2 bases and J by 0 bases, and 4 bases separated the two germline ends. CDR1 and CDR2 from the germline V gene are SNHLY and FYNGKV (reference sequence). The CDR3 totals 13 residues. CDR3 DNA (partial): TGTGCCAGCAGCTTAAGGGCAAACTCCGACTACACC. As protein: CASSLRANSDYT. The whole CDR3 sequence is CASSLRANSDYTF.

Details on this clone: Gene names refer to mouse genes. This CDR3 reads CASSLSSYEQYF. The CDR3 DNA, read in part, is TGTGCCAGCAGTCTTAGCTCCTATGAACAGTAC. The rearrangement links TRBV26 to TRBJ2-7; D ambiguous. Coverage ceases 1 residue before the CDR3 finishes, and the germline J gene fills in the end. Germline-derived CDR1 and CDR2 are KGHPV and FQNQEV (reference sequence). V lost 3 bases, J lost 0 bases, and 3 bases lay in between. The CDR3 is 12 amino acids.

To note about this clone: The gene symbols are mouse symbols. The DNA ends 1 residue before the CDR3 does, and the rest of the CDR3 is filled in from the germline J gene. The chain combines TRBV13-3 with TRBJ2-3, with D unresolved. The CDR3 has 15 residues. Trimming stripped 1 base from V and 0 bases from J, with 9 bases between. Germline-derived CDR1 and CDR2 are NNHDY and SYVADS. CDR3 protein: CASSDSSFSAETLYF. Partial CDR3 DNA: TGTGCCAGCAGTGATTCCAGTTTTAGTGCAGAAACGCTGTAT.

For this clone: The genes are named according to mouse. The read is 1 residue too short to cover the CDR3 end, so that end is filled in from the germline J gene. The chain uses TRBV20 and TRBJ1-2; 8 nucleotides match TRBD1. V shed 3 bases, J shed 0 bases, and the junction held 3 bases outside the gene matches. Germline CDR1 and CDR2: GFQATS and STVNSAI. CDR3 size: 14 residues. This CDR3 reads CGARQGGTNSDYTF. CDR3 bases read: TGTGGTGCTAGACAGGGGGGGACAAACTCCGACTACACC.

A word on this clone: Genes and germline come from the mouse. The DNA ends 1 residue before the CDR3 does, and the rest of the CDR3 is filled in from the germline J gene. The rearrangement joins TRBV2 to TRBJ2-5; 12 bases are shared with TRBD2. The length of the CDR3 is 15 residues. Germline assignment: CDR1 LGHNA and CDR2 YSYQKL. V was clipped by 2 bases and J by 6 bases; unmatched bases: 3. The sequenced CDR3 bases are TGTGCCAGCAGCCAAACCGGGACTGGGGGGGACACCCAGTAC. It specifies CASSQTGTGGDTQY. The whole CDR3 reads CASSQTGTGGDTQYF.

In the case of this clone: Gene labels here are mouse ones. The read halts 1 residue ahead of the CDR3 end, with the missing end drawn from the germline J gene. The chain recombines TRBV19 with TRBJ1-1, with TRBD1 matching over 7 bases. Trimming removed 5 bases from V and 10 bases from J; junction bases left unmatched: 2. The germline CDR1 and CDR2 sequences are FNHDT and SITEND (reference sequence). The CDR3 consists of 10 residues. CDR3 amino acids: CASRRGRVFF. The DNA read from the CDR3 is TGTGCCAGCAGGAGGGGGCGAGTCTTC.

This clone was counted once. Gene names and germline refer to mouse. With the read ending 1 residue before the CDR3 end, the germline J gene is used to fill in that end. Other DNA sequences within the sample encode an identical CDR3. The chain recombines TRBV3 with TRBJ1-3; D not certain. Germline V lookup: CDR1 SNHLY, CDR2 FYNGKV (reference sequence). There are 14 residues in the CDR3. The germline V and J ends were trimmed by 3 bases and 0 bases, with 6 bases remaining between them. Here the CDR3 reads CASSLGNSGNTLYF. The CDR3 bases that were read are TGTGCCAGCAGCTTGGGAAATTCTGGAAATACGCTCTAT. Variable domain in full (rest from reference TRBV3 and TRBJ1-3): GPKVLQIPSHQIIDMGQMVTLNCDPVSNHLYFYWYKQILGQQMEFLVNFYNGKVMEKSKLFKDQFSVERPDGSYFTLKIQPTALEDSAVYFCASSLGNSGNTLYFGEGSRLIVV.

Concerning this clone itself: Each gene name is a mouse one. The read terminates 1 residue ahead of where the CDR3 ends, so the germline J gene completes it. This sequence joins TRBV26 and TRBJ2-5, with D perhaps TRBD2 (7 bases). Germline CDR1 KGHPV, CDR2 FQNQEV (reference sequence). The CDR3 has 15 residues. The V and J ends lost 2 bases and 6 bases respectively, with 15 bases between them. The CDR3: CASSLRSGGLDTQYF. The covered CDR3 bases are TGTGCCAGCAGTCTGCGGTCCGGGGGGCTTGACACCCAGTAC.

As to this clone: Gene names and germline match the mouse. The observed sequence ends 1 residue before the CDR3 terminus, with the missing tail filled in from the germline J gene. This sequence joins TRBV13-2 and TRBJ1-2; the match to TRBD1 covers 7 bases. J gave up 0 bases and V 3 bases, and 2 bases lay outside the gene matches. The CDR3 is 14 residues long. The germline gives CDR1 NNHNN, CDR2 SYGAGS (reference sequence). The sequenced CDR3 bases are TGTGCCAGCGGTGGACAGGGCGCAAACTCCGACTACACC. As protein: CASGGQGANSDYT. The whole CDR3 sequence is CASGGQGANSDYTF.

This clone was seen a single time. Gene names are mouse gene names. The read is 1 residue too short to cover the CDR3 end, so that end is filled in from the germline J gene. This chain links TRBV13-3 with TRBJ1-2; 8 bases line up with TRBD1. The CDR3 loop spans 13 amino acids. The V and J ends lost 5 bases and 0 bases, in that order; junction bases with no gene match: 0. Germline V CDR1 and CDR2: NNHDY, SYVADS. CDR3 DNA (partial): TGTGCCAGCAGGGACAGGGCAAACTCCGACTACACC. Translated: CASRDRANSDYT. The full CDR3 sequence reads CASRDRANSDYTF.

This clone was observed a handful of times. The gene symbols are mouse symbols. The read falls 1 residue short of the CDR3 end, and the missing part is taken from the germline J gene. This chain uses TRBV3 with TRBJ2-7, with TRBD2 matching over 10 bases. The germline V gene encodes CDR1 SNHLY and CDR2 FYNGKV (reference sequence). CDR3 length: 14 residues. With 4 bases clipped from V and 1 base from J, the junction kept 1 base outside the gene matches. The CDR3 loop reads CASSSGLGSYEQYF. CDR3 DNA, as far as it was read: TGTGCCAGCAGCTCGGGACTGGGGTCCTATGAACAGTAC.

The sample holds a few counts of this clone. Mouse gene names apply. Sequencing ends 1 residue short of the CDR3 end; the germline J gene provides the rest. The chain has TRBV1 and TRBJ2-7; 8 bases match TRBD1. Germline V gene sequence: CDR1 NSQYPW, CDR2 LRSPGD (reference sequence). The J segment lost 4 bases and the V segment lost 2 bases, leaving 1 base of the junction unmatched. CDR3 length equals 13 residues. The CDR3 loop reads CTCSARDRYEQYF. CDR3 DNA (partial): TGCACCTGCAGTGCAAGGGACAGGTATGAACAGTAC. Full variable domain (rest looked up from reference TRBV1 and TRBJ2-7): VTLLEQNPRWRLVPRGQAVNLRCILKNSQYPWMSWYQQDLQKQLQWLFTLRSPGDKEVKSLPGADYLATRVTDTELRLQVANMSQGRTLYCTCSARDRYEQYFGPGTRLTVL.

This clone was observed a single time. Genes and germline are mouse. The read ends 1 residue early relative to the CDR3; the germline J gene fills the gap. V and J are TRBV13-2 and TRBJ2-2; 7 nucleotides align to TRBD2. Unmatched junction bases numbered 8, after V lost 3 bases and J lost 0 bases. Germline lookup yields CDR1 NNHNN and CDR2 SYGAGS (reference sequence). The CDR3 contains 17 residues. Here the CDR3 reads CASGAITGVANTGQLYF. The sequenced CDR3 bases are TGTGCCAGCGGTGCCATCACTGGGGTCGCAAACACCGGGCAGCTCTAC.

This clone was seen a single time. Gene names are mouse gene names. The read finishes 1 residue shy of the CDR3 end, and the germline J gene is used to complete it. The genes are TRBV13-3 and TRBJ2-4, with D possibly matching TRBD1 (6 bases). The CDR3 contains 16 residues. CDR1 and CDR2 (germline): NNHDY, SYVADS. V dropped 0 bases and J dropped 1 base, with 12 bases sitting between them. CDR3 protein: CASSDATGRGQNTLYF. The part of the CDR3 DNA that was read is TGTGCCAGCAGTGATGCAACAGGGAGGGGTCAAAACACCTTGTAC.

A note on this clone: All gene names here are mouse names. The observed sequence ends 1 residue before the CDR3 terminus, with the missing tail filled in from the germline J gene. The chain links TRBV29 to TRBJ1-1; 10 bases agree with TRBD1. The CDR3 contains 14 residues. With V trimmed by 5 bases and J by 4 bases, 4 bases remained unmatched. Germline V gene lookup returns CDR1 MSHET and CDR2 SYDVDS. Here the CDR3 reads CASSPGQGPTEVFF. The CDR3 DNA, read in part, is TGTGCTAGCAGTCCGGGACAGGGGCCCACAGAAGTCTTC.

A word on this clone: The genes are named according to mouse. The read gets to within 1 residue of the CDR3 end, and the germline J gene fills in the rest. The chain links TRBV31 to TRBJ1-5, with 7 bases aligning to TRBD1. The CDR3 loop spans 16 amino acids. CDR1 and CDR2 (germline): GKSSPN, SITVG. The junction had 5 bases not matched to a gene; V was cut back by 0 bases and J by 0 bases. CDR3 loop: CAWSLRGTDNNQAPLF. The sequenced part of the CDR3 DNA is TGTGCCTGGAGTCTAAGGGGGACAGATAACAACCAGGCTCCGCTT.

This clone was observed a handful of times. Genes here carry mouse names. The read is 1 residue too short to cover the CDR3 end, so that end is filled in from the germline J gene. The rearrangement links TRBV13-2 to TRBJ1-3; D remains unclear. The CDR3 is 11 amino acids. Trimming took 6 bases from V and 4 from J, leaving 5 bases between them. Germline assignment: CDR1 NNHNN and CDR2 SYGAGS (reference sequence). CDR3 sequence reads: CASAQGNTLYF. The sequenced CDR3 bases are TGTGCCAGCGCCCAGGGAAATACGCTCTAT.

Regarding this clone: Genes here carry mouse names. The DNA ends 1 residue before the CDR3 does, and the rest of the CDR3 is filled in from the germline J gene. The chain links TRBV5 to TRBJ2-3, with 8 bases that match TRBD1. The CDR3 runs 15 residues. V shed 0 bases and J 6 bases; nucleotides not matched to a gene: 5. Germline CDR1 reads LGHNA; CDR2 reads YNLKQL (reference sequence). The CDR3 DNA, read in part, is TGTGCCAGCAGCCAAGATAGGGCAGGGGGCGAAACGCTGTAT. Encoded protein: CASSQDRAGGETLY. The whole CDR3 region reads CASSQDRAGGETLYF.

This clone has only one observation. The genes and germline here are from mouse. The read is 1 residue too short to cover the CDR3 end, so that end is filled in from the germline J gene. The chain links TRBV13-2 to TRBJ2-4, with TRBD2 matching over 8 bases. Looked up from germline, CDR1 is NNHNN and CDR2 is SYGAGS (reference sequence). V trimming: 5 bases; J trimming: 0 bases; junction bases outside the gene matches: 2. The CDR3 runs 14 residues. Partial CDR3 DNA: TGTGCCAGCGGCGACTGGGGTAGTCAAAACACCTTGTAC. Translating gives CASGDWGSQNTLY. The entire CDR3 is CASGDWGSQNTLYF.

Concerning this clone: The gene names given are mouse names. Coverage ceases 1 residue before the CDR3 finishes, and the germline J gene fills in the end. J is TRBJ2-1 and V is TRBV13-3; the D gene is possibly TRBD1 (6 bases). The CDR3 contains 15 residues. Trimming cost V 5 bases and J 0 bases, with 12 bases left between them. Germline V lookup: CDR1 NNHDY, CDR2 SYVADS. The chain's CDR3 is CASRPTGLNYAEQFF. The covered CDR3 bases are TGTGCCAGCAGACCGACAGGCCTTAACTATGCTGAGCAGTTC.

Details on this clone: All gene names here are mouse names. Read sequence stops 1 residue before the CDR3 end, and the germline J gene provides the missing end. The V gene is TRBV5, the J gene TRBJ2-3; possible D gene TRBD1, 6 bases. The CDR3 runs 15 residues. Trimming took off 4 bases at V and 0 bases at J, with 11 bases between the two ends. Germline CDR1 LGHNA, CDR2 YNLKQL (reference sequence). The DNA read from the CDR3 is TGTGCCAGCAGCCCCCGGGACACTAGTGCAGAAACGCTGTAT. It encodes CASSPRDTSAETLY. The full-length CDR3 reads as CASSPRDTSAETLYF.

Remarks on this clone: These gene names are mouse names. The read ends 1 residue early relative to the CDR3; the germline J gene fills the gap. The genes are TRBV5 and TRBJ2-7; 12 bases are shared with TRBD2. This CDR3 has 13 residues. V lost 5 bases, J lost 6 bases, and 2 bases stayed unmatched. Germline V gives CDR1 LGHNA, CDR2 YNLKQL (reference sequence). CDR3 region: CASSRDWGVEQYF. CDR3 bases read: TGTGCCAGCAGCAGGGACTGGGGGGTTGAACAGTAC.

As regards this clone: Gene names refer to mouse genes. The CDR3 end lies 1 residue beyond the end of the read and is filled in from the germline J gene. The gene calls are TRBV13-2 and TRBJ1-1; tentative D call: TRBD1 (6 bases). Germline V gene sequence: CDR1 NNHNN, CDR2 SYGAGS (reference sequence). The V end lost 2 bases, the J end lost 7 bases, and 9 bases lay between the germline ends. This CDR3 has 12 amino acids. The sequenced CDR3 bases are TGTGCCAGCGGTGAGGGGGGGCTAGAAGTCTTC. This encodes CASGEGGLEVF. The full CDR3 is CASGEGGLEVFF.

For this clone: Gene names denote mouse genes. From the germline J gene comes the end of the CDR3, since the read stops 1 residue before it. This sample includes further DNA sequences coding for the same CDR3. The chain uses TRBV13-2 and TRBJ2-4; the D is unclear. Germline V gives CDR1 NNHNN, CDR2 SYGAGS (reference sequence). CDR3 length: 10 amino acids. V lost 5 bases to trimming and J lost 4 bases, with 2 bases between them. The CDR3 loop reads CASGENTLYF. Partial CDR3 DNA: TGTGCCAGCGGGGAAAACACCTTGTAC.